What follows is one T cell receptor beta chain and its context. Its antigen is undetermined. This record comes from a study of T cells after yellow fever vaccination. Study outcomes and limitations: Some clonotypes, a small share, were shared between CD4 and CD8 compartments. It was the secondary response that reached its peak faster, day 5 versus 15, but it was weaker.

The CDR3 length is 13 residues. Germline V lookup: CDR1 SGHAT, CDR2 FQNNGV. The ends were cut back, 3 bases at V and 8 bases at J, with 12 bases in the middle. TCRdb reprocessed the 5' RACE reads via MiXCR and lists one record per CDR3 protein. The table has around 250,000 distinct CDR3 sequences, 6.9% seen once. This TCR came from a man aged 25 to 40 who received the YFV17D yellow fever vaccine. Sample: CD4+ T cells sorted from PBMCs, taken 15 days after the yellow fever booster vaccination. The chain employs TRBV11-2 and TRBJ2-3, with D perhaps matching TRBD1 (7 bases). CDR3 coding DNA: TGTGCCAGCAGCTTCTACAGGGGAGGTACGCAGTATTTT. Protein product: CASSFYRGGTQYF.